Given below is one TCR beta chain in context. Its target is not known. This sample stems from a study of blood T cells in healthy people across ages. In germline, CDR1 is DFQATT, CDR2 SNEGSKA (reference sequence). This CDR3 is 15 amino acids long. The V and J ends lost 3 bases and 0 bases, in that order; junction bases with no gene match: 5. A second PCR of roughly 7 to 11 cycles used a sample-barcoded 5' primer and a J-beta primer mix. MiXCR was run by TCRdb on the 5' RACE reads, yielding one entry per CDR3 protein. Here the sample spans roughly 1.5 million distinct CDR3 sequences, approximately 42% being singletons. Study-level results: Across samples, TCR beta diversity tracked strongly with naive T cell percentage. More naive CD4+ cells and higher diversity were found in long-lived than in aged donors. CMV status of donors was not determined, possibly confounding expanded clonotype changes.

Staff drew ten milliliters of peripheral blood from each donor. The origin of this receptor is a woman aged 18 to 35 in good health. The chain uses TRBV20-1 and TRBJ2-3; 8 positions match TRBD2. Material: blood. CDR3 sequence (DNA): TGCAGTGCTAGTCCTACTAGCGGTAGCACAGATACGCAGTATTTT. This sequence encodes CSASPTSGSTDTQYF.